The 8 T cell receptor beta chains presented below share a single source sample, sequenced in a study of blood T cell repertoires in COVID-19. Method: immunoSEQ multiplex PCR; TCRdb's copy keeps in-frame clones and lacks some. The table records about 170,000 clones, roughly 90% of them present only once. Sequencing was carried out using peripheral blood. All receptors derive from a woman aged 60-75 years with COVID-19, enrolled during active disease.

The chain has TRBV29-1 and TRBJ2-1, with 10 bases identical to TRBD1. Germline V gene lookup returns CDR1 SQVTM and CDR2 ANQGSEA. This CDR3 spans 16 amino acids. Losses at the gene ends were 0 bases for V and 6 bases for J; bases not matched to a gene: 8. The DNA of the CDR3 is TGCAGCGTTGAAGACTGGACAGGGGGTAAAGGCAATGAGCAGTTCTTC. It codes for CSVEDWTGGKGNEQFF.

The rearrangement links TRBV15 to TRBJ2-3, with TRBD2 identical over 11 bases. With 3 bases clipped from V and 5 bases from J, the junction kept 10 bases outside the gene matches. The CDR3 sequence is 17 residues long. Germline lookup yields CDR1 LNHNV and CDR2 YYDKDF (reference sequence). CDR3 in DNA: TGTGCCACCAGCAGGACGAGTAGCGGGAGGGCCAAAGATACGCAGTATTTT. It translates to CATSRTSSGRAKDTQYF.

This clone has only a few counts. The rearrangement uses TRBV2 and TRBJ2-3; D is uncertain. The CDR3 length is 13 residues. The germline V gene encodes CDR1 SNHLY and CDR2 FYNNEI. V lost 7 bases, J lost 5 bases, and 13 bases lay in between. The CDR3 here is CASTKRGKDTQYF. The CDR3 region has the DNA TGTGCCAGCACGAAGCGAGGAAAAGATACGCAGTATTTT.

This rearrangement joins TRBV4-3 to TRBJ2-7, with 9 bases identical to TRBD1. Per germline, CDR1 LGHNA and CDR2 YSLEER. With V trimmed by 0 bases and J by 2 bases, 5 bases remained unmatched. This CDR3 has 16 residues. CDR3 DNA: TGCGCCAGCAGCCAAGACCCCGGGACAGGGACCTACGAGCAGTACTTC. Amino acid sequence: CASSQDPGTGTYEQYF.

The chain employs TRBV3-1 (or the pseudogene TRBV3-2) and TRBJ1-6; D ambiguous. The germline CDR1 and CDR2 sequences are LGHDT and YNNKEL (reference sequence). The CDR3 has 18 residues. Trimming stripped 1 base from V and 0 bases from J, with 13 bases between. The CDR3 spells CASSQAPTLGSYNSPLHF. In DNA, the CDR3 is TGTGCCAGCAGCCAAGCTCCAACTCTCGGCTCCTATAATTCACCCCTCCACTTT.

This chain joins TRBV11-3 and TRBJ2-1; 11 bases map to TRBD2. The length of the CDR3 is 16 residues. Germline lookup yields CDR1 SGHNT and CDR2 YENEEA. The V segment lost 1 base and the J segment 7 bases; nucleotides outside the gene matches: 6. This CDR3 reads CASSLVLTSGTNEQFF. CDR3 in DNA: TGTGCCAGCAGCTTAGTTCTGACTAGCGGGACTAATGAGCAGTTCTTC.

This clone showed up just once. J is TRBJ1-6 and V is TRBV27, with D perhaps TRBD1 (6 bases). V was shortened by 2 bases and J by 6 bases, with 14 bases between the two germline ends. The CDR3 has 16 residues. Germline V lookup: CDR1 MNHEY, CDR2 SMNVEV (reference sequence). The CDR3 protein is CASSLGGGTPNSPLHF. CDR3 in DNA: TGTGCCAGCAGTTTAGGGGGAGGGACACCTAATTCACCCCTCCACTTT.

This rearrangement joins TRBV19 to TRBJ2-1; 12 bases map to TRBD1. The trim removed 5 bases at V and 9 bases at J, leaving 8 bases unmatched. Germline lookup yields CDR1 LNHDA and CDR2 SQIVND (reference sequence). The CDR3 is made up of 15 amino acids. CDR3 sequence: CASSPRGTGGGEQFF. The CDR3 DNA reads TGTGCCAGTAGTCCCCGAGGGACAGGGGGCGGTGAGCAGTTCTTC.